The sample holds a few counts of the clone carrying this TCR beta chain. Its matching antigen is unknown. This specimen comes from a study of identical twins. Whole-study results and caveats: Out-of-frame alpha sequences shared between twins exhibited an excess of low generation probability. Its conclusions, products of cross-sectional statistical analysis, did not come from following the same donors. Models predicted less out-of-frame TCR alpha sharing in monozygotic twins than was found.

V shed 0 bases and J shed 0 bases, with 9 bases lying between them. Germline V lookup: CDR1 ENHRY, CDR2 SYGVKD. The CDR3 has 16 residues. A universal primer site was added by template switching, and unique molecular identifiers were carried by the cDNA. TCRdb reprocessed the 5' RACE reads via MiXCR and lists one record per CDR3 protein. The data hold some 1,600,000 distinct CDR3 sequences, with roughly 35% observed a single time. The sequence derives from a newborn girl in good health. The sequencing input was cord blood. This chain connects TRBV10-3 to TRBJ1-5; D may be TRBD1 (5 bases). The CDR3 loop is CAISESKGYSNQPQHF. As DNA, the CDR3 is TGTGCCATCAGTGAGTCGAAGGGGTATAGCAATCAGCCCCAGCATTTT.